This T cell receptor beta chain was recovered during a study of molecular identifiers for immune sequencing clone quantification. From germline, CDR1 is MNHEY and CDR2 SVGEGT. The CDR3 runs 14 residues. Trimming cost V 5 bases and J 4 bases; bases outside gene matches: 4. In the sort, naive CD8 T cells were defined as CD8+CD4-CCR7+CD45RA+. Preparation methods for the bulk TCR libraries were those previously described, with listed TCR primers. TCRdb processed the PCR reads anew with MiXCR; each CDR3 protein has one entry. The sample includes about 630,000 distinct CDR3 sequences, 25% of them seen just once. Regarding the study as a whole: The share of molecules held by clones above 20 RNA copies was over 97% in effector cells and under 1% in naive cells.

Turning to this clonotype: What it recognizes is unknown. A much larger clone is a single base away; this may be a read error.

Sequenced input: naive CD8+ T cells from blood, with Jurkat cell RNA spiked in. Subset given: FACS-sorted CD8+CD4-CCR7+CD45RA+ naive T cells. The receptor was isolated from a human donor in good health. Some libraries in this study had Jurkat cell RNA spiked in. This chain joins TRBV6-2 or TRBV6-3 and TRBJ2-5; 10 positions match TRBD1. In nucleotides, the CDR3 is TGTGCCAGCAGTCCATGGGACAGGGGAGAGACCCAGTACTTC. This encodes CASSPWDRGETQYF.